This section outlines one TCR beta chain sequence together with its context. Original handling: Researchers report that nucleated cell counts were estimated from reference gene primer amplification. The data were produced by immunoSEQ multiplex PCR, yet TCRdb's version contains in-frame clones alone and is incomplete. That table is the source of V, J and clone size, and D and trimming were worked out from the DNA. The table shows some 200,000 clones, with 70% to 85% occurring only once. These data come from a study of blood T cell repertoires in COVID-19. Study context: COVID-19 samples from acute and convalescent phases originated in the United States, Italy and Spain.

The TCR sequence derives from a human donor with acute or convalescent COVID-19. The donor label of this sample is uncertain. Sequenced input: peripheral blood.

The chain's CDR3 is CASSYTGGTTYGYTF. The CDR3 DNA reads TGTGCCAGCAGTTACACAGGGGGCACGACCTATGGCTACACCTTC. This chain links TRBV6-5 with TRBJ1-2, with 9 nucleotides matching TRBD1. The CDR3 spans 15 residues. V was pared by 2 bases and J by 4 bases, with 5 bases of the junction left unmatched. In germline, CDR1 is MNHEY, CDR2 SVGAGI.